The 21 T cell receptor beta chains below all came from one sample that was sequenced in a study of tumor-infiltrating lymphocytes in primary liver carcinoma. Extraction also yielded germline DNA, while blood RNA was obtained from unsorted whole blood. Priming with a constant-region primer yielded TCR beta cDNA from roughly 490 ng total RNA. Each TCR beta library was derived from three nested multiplex PCR rounds that employed slightly modified ARM-PCR. Running around 10 cycles apiece, the first two PCR rounds relied on TRBV1-TRBV30 forward primers together with a C-beta reverse primer. TCRdb fed the multiplex PCR reads into MiXCR, producing one record per CDR3 protein. The profile shows fewer than 400,000 distinct CDR3 sequences, roughly two thirds of them singletons. Sequenced material: peripheral blood. The receptors come from a man aged 40-49 years with primary liver carcinoma and hepatitis B virus infection.

This clonotype was counted a few times. A much larger clone differs from this one at a single base, so this may be a read error. This sequence joins TRBV6-2 or TRBV6-3 and TRBJ1-5, with D unclear. This CDR3 comprises 15 residues. Trimming stripped 4 bases from V and 0 bases from J, with 10 bases between. In germline, CDR1 is MNHEY, CDR2 SVGEGT. CDR3 sequence: CASSCWENSNQPQHF. CDR3 DNA: TGTGCCAGCAGTTGCTGGGAGAATAGCAATCAGCCCCAGCATTTT.

Of note for this clonotype: The CDR3 does not close with the conserved phenylalanine or tryptophan, likely indicating a read error. The DNA is left out, because the CDR3 cannot be placed on it with certainty; the CDR3 is given as TCRdb lists it. V and J are TRBV11-1 and TRBJ2-1. The V gene's germline CDR1 is SGHAT and CDR2 FQDESV (reference sequence). The CDR3 is 12 residues long, counting both termini. The chain's CDR3 is CASSPSGDEQFL.

This clonotype occurred a few times. The chain combines TRBV5-1 with TRBJ1-1; possibly TRBD1 for D (6 bases). Per germline, CDR1 SGHRS and CDR2 YFSETQ. V dropped 4 bases and J dropped 0 bases, with 10 bases sitting between them. CDR3 length: 14 amino acids. The DNA of the CDR3 is TGCGCCAGCAGCGTGGACAGTTTGAACACTGAAGCTTTCTTT. This sequence encodes CASSVDSLNTEAFF.

At least ten counts were recorded for this clonotype. The CDR3 DNA follows: TGCAGCCCTGGTGTCCCTAGCGGGAGGCAAAAAGAGACCCAGTACTTC. It yields the protein CSPGVPSGRQKETQYF. The chain recombines TRBV29-1 with TRBJ2-5, with 11 bases fitting TRBD2. The CDR3 spans 16 residues. V gave up 8 bases and J gave up 3 bases; unmatched junction bases: 14. The germline V gene encodes CDR1 SQVTM and CDR2 ANQGSEA.

In the case of this clonotype: Because it lacks the conserved phenylalanine or tryptophan at the end, this CDR3 is likely a read error. No DNA is shown, since the ends of the CDR3 on it are uncertain; the CDR3 is the one TCRdb lists. The rearrangement joins TRBV6-5 to TRBJ2-7; the table gives TRBD1 as D, unverified against the DNA. Germline V gene sequence: CDR1 MNHEY, CDR2 SVGAGI. Counting both end residues, the CDR3 totals 14 amino acids. The chain's CDR3 is CASSYSGRGYEQYL.

Details on this clonotype: This may be a read error, as it is one base from a much larger clone. This chain links TRBV6-5 with TRBJ2-7; 9 positions match TRBD1. Germline CDR1 and CDR2: MNHEY and SVGAGI. The CDR3 consists of 15 residues. The chain's CDR3 is CASSSRDRVAYGQYF. The DNA of the CDR3 is TGTGCCAGCAGTTCTCGGGACAGGGTCGCCTACGGGCAGTACTTC.

On this clonotype itself: A single base separates this from a much larger clone, so it may be a read error. The J gene is TRBJ2-6, the V gene TRBV5-5, with a tentative D call TRBD2 (5 bases). V lost 4 bases to trimming and J lost 0 bases, with 17 bases between them. The CDR3 is 18 residues long. Looked up from germline, CDR1 is SGHKS and CDR2 is YYEKEE (reference sequence). The CDR3 bases are TGTGCCAGCAGCCGCAAAGCCCTTACTAGCTCTGGGGCCAACGTCCTGACTTTC. It is translated as CASSRKALTSSGANVLTF.

In the case of this clonotype: A much larger clone sits a single nucleotide away, making a read error possible. J is TRBJ1-5 and V is TRBV12-3 or TRBV12-4; no firm D call. The CDR3 extends over 14 amino acids. The CDR3 DNA follows: TGTGCCAGCAGTTTAAAACTGGCCAATCGGCCCCAGCATTTT. It yields the protein CASSLKLANRPQHF.

At least ten counts were recorded for this clonotype. V is TRBV6-1 and J is TRBJ2-7, with unresolved D. Trimming left V 0 bases short and J 2 bases short, with 17 bases between. Germline CDR1 reads MNHNS; CDR2 reads SASEGT. This CDR3 spans 17 amino acids. The CDR3 spells CASSEAGFHHFTYEQYF. The CDR3 DNA sequence: TGTGCCAGCAGTGAAGCCGGATTTCATCACTTCACCTACGAGCAGTACTTC.

Concerning this clonotype: This CDR3 fails to terminate in the conserved phenylalanine or tryptophan, so it likely reflects a read error. The rearrangement joins TRBV5-6 to TRBJ2-5; D is unresolved. CDR3 length equals 12 residues. Trimming shortened V by 1 base and J by 7 bases, and 8 bases separated the two germline ends. Per the germline V gene, CDR1 is SGHDT and CDR2 is YYEEEE. CDR3 sequence: CASSLRVGTQYL. As DNA, the CDR3 is TGTGCCAGCAGCTTGCGGGTAGGGACCCAGTACCTC.

The sample holds many counts of this clonotype. The rearrangement links TRBV10-3 to TRBJ2-7; D is possibly TRBD1 (6 bases). The CDR3 spans 13 residues. Germline V gene data show CDR1 as ENHRY and CDR2 as SYGVKD. V was trimmed by 11 bases and J by 3 bases, leaving 17 bases between them. The CDR3 loop is CALAQGALYEQYF. The CDR3 DNA follows: TGTGCCCTAGCACAGGGCGCACTCTACGAGCAGTACTTC.

Only a few counts were recorded for this clonotype. The rearrangement links TRBV7-8 to TRBJ2-5; TRBD2 agrees at 13 bases. Trimming removed 6 bases from V and 5 bases from J; junction bases left unmatched: 6. CDR3 length: 15 residues. Germline V CDR1 and CDR2: SGHVS, FQNEAQ. The CDR3 spells CASSRTSGRGETQYF. In DNA form, the CDR3 reads TGTGCCAGCAGTCGTACTAGCGGGAGGGGGGAGACCCAGTACTTC.

Notes on this clonotype: At one end the junction does not follow the germline gene, possibly because of a read error. The chain combines TRBV28 with TRBJ1-5, with D hard to call. Per the germline V gene, CDR1 is MDHEN and CDR2 is SYDVKM. The CDR3 has 15 residues. The CDR3 sequence is CASSPVSDGNKPQLF. The CDR3, as DNA: TGTGCCAGCAGTCCCGTCTCGGATGGCAATAAGCCCCAGCTTTTT.

This clonotype was counted once. This chain links TRBV28 with TRBJ1-5; weak D call: TRBD1 (6 bases). The CDR3 runs 15 residues. The germline V gene has CDR1 MDHEN and CDR2 SYDVKM. The ends were cut back, 7 bases at V and 2 bases at J, with 15 bases in the middle. This CDR3 is CASNTRGAGNQPQHF. In DNA, the CDR3 is TGTGCCAGCAATACCAGGGGTGCGGGCAATCAGCCCCAGCATTTT.

On this clonotype itself: One junction end does not reproduce the germline sequence, and a read error may be involved. J is TRBJ2-7 and V is TRBV11-1, with 8 bases fitting TRBD1. The CDR3 runs to 14 residues. Per germline, CDR1 SGHAT and CDR2 FQDESV (reference sequence). CDR3 bases: TGTGCCAGCGGTGGAGGGACAGGATCCTACGAGCGGTACTTC. Protein: CASGGGTGSYERYF.

As regards this clonotype: It may be a read error: a sequence one base away is much more abundant. This CDR3 fails to terminate in the conserved phenylalanine or tryptophan, so it likely reflects a read error. The chain uses TRBV6-5 and TRBJ2-5; TRBD1 agrees at 7 bases. Losses at the gene ends were 4 bases for V and 4 bases for J; bases not matched to a gene: 9. CDR1 and CDR2 (germline): MNHEY, SVGAGI. The CDR3 consists of 15 residues. CDR3 in DNA: TGTGCCAGCAGTTTCCACAGGGGCGCGGGAGAGACCCAGTACTTA. This gives the protein CASSFHRGAGETQYL.

The chain employs TRBV11-1 and TRBJ2-7, with 9 bases identical to TRBD2. The J call may be in error: the DNA end matches TRBJ2-1 better. The germline V gene has CDR1 SGHAT and CDR2 FQDESV (reference sequence). This CDR3 region has 17 residues. This CDR3 is CASRVRDGGLAGNEQFF. DNA for the CDR3: TGTGCCAGCAGAGTACGGGACGGGGGACTAGCCGGGAATGAGCAGTTCTTC.

For this clonotype: Because it lacks the conserved phenylalanine or tryptophan at the end, this CDR3 is likely a read error. The chain couples TRBV29-1 to TRBJ2-1, with 8 nucleotides matching TRBD2. The CDR3 has 11 amino acids. Germline values: CDR1 SQVTM, CDR2 ANQGSEA. The ends lost 4 bases at V and 10 bases at J; junction bases unmatched: 3. CDR3 region: CSVGVAGEQFL. In DNA form, the CDR3 reads TGCAGCGTTGGGGTAGCGGGAGAGCAGTTCCTC.

Regarding this clonotype: A much bigger clone sits one base away, suggesting this may be a read error. This chain links TRBV5-5 with TRBJ2-1; no reliable D call. From germline, CDR1 is SGHKS and CDR2 YYEKEE (reference sequence). The CDR3 totals 14 residues. The CDR3 region has the DNA TGTGCCTGCAGCTTGACGGGTATGGTGGCTGAGCAGTTCTTC. It yields the protein CACSLTGMVAEQFF.

In this sample, this clonotype turned up many times. The V gene is TRBV6-2 or TRBV6-3, the J gene TRBJ2-7; D remains unclear. The ends were cut back, 6 bases at V and 5 bases at J, with 8 bases in the middle. Germline assignment: CDR1 MNHEY and CDR2 SVGEGT. The CDR3 totals 11 residues. In DNA form, the CDR3 reads TGTGCCAGCAGCTTTTTACACGAGCAGTACTTC. It yields the protein CASSFLHEQYF.

As for this clonotype: At one of its ends the junction is not consistent with the germline gene, which may arise from a read error. The chain couples TRBV7-9 to TRBJ2-1; 8 bases map to TRBD1. This CDR3 has 18 amino acids. CDR1 is SEHNR and CDR2 is FQNEAQ in the germline V gene (reference sequence). CDR3 in DNA: TGTGCCACCCACCGGGACAGGCTTCGCCAGGCCACCTACAATGAGCAGCTCTTC. Translated, it gives CATHRDRLRQATYNEQLF.